The clone carrying this TCR beta chain was detected ten times or more. The CDR3 length is 16 residues. Germline V gene lookup returns CDR1 SGHDT and CDR2 YYEEEE. V lost 4 bases and J lost 4, with 18 bases in between. TCRdb re-analysed the 5' RACE reads in MiXCR, keeping a single row per CDR3 protein. In the table there are some 69,000 distinct CDR3 sequences, 4.5% to 7.5% of which are singletons. These data originate in a study of T cells after yellow fever vaccination. The sample in question was CD4+ T cells sorted from PBMCs, obtained more than 13 days after the first yellow fever vaccination. This clonotype was sampled from a man between 18 and 35 years old who received the YFV17D yellow fever vaccine. This chain links TRBV5-6 with TRBJ1-3; D gene ambiguous. CDR3 bases: TGTGCCAGCAGCGTCCGGGTCCCACTGCAGGGAAACACCATATATTTT. This gives the protein CASSVRVPLQGNTIYF.